These 2 T cell receptor beta chains share one sample of origin, sequenced in a study of human T cells and chemical hapten exposure. Time point in this sample: patch test 1, 2 weeks after DPC sensitization. As for treatment: therapeutic diphenylcyclopropenone sensitization with weekly scalp DPC. TCRdb independently ran MiXCR on the RACE reads; one entry per CDR3 protein. Counted here are around 53,000 distinct CDR3 sequences, approximately 9.1% occurring once; the ten biggest clones make up around 4.3%. Source: whole blood, taken in connection with sensitization to the hapten diphenylcyclopropenone (DPC). Receptors were obtained from a woman between 45 and 60 years old with alopecia areata. Some clones in this sample may be carry-over from other donors' samples.

This clonotype has a handful of counts. This chain uses TRBV29-1 with TRBJ2-7; D is ambiguous. This CDR3 region has 13 residues. V gave up 1 base and J gave up 1 base, with 8 bases separating them. Germline values: CDR1 SQVTM, CDR2 ANQGSEA. The CDR3 spells CSVEGTASYEQYF. The CDR3 DNA reads as TGCAGCGTTGAAGGGACGGCTTCCTACGAGCAGTACTTC.

The chain carries TRBV28 and TRBJ2-5; 8 bases map to TRBD2. Unmatched junction bases numbered 7, after V lost 8 bases and J lost 2 bases. Germline V CDR1 and CDR2: MDHEN, SYDVKM. The CDR3 consists of 14 residues. The CDR3 reads CASGRGLGQETQYF. The CDR3 nucleotides are TGTGCCAGCGGGAGGGGACTAGGTCAAGAGACCCAGTACTTC.